This TCR beta chain was obtained from a study of T cells after yellow fever vaccination. Via MiXCR, TCRdb re-called the 5' RACE reads, giving one row per CDR3 protein. The table shows about 350,000 distinct CDR3 sequences, with around 10% occurring only once. Study results and caveats: Contamination of FACS-sorted repertoires by abundant clonotypes from the bulk population could occur. Detected again after the booster were most primary-vaccination clones, at nearly 97% CD4 and 80% to 90% CD8. Weaker, the secondary response had a peak occurring faster, on day 5 versus 15.

As to this clonotype: Its antigen is unidentified.

The specimen was PBMCs, collected on the day of the first yellow fever vaccination. The clonotype was recovered from a man between 18 and 29 years old who received the YFV17D yellow fever vaccine.

The CDR3 here is CASSLALQDSANTGELFF. The CDR3 DNA is TGTGCCAGCAGCTTAGCACTCCAAGACAGCGCGAACACCGGGGAGCTGTTTTTT. The chain employs TRBV7-3 and TRBJ2-2; TRBD1 is a possible D gene (5 bases). The V end was cut by 2 bases, the J end by 0 bases, with 16 bases between. The CDR3 consists of 18 residues. Germline V gene sequence: CDR1 SGHTA, CDR2 FQGTGA.